This is a list of T cell receptor beta chains from one sample in a study of T cell changes during pregnancy in multiple sclerosis. Using immunoSEQ multiplex PCR, the repertoire was profiled, and TCRdb retains in-frame clones only, with some absent. The sample contains approximately 80,000 clones, 85% to 95% of which appear only once. This material consisted of peripheral blood, taken in the second trimester of pregnancy. The origin of the receptors is a female donor in good health, enrolled as a control in a pregnancy study. Both conserved end residues are part of each CDR3. Fields, in order: V gene, clone size, J gene, D gene, CDR3 length, CDR3 DNA, CDR3 protein. A D gene is named only where the DNA matches it firmly. Only some rows state a clone size, as once, few, many or a class for expanded clones.

v_call: TRBV9
clone_size: .
j_call: TRBJ2-7
d_call: TRBD2
cdr3_length: 16
cdr3_nt: TGTGCCAGCAGCGTAGAGGGAGGGGCTAGATTATACGAGCAGTACTTC
cdr3_aa: CASSVEGGARLYEQYF

v_call: TRBV27
clone_size: .
j_call: TRBJ2-1
d_call: .
cdr3_length: 14
cdr3_nt: TGTGCCAGCAGTCCGGGGTATGGGCTAGCCCATCAGTTCTTC
cdr3_aa: CASSPGYGLAHQFF

v_call: TRBV7-2
clone_size: .
j_call: TRBJ2-7
d_call: TRBD1
cdr3_length: 14
cdr3_nt: TGTGCCAGCAGCCGAGGACAGGGTACCTACGAGCAGTACTTC
cdr3_aa: CASSRGQGTYEQYF

v_call: TRBV5-4
clone_size: .
j_call: TRBJ1-1
d_call: .
cdr3_length: 16
cdr3_nt: TGTGCCAGCAGCTTGAGGGCAGGGCGCGGCGGCACTGAAGCTTTCTTT
cdr3_aa: CASSLRAGRGGTEAFF

v_call: TRBV28
clone_size: .
j_call: TRBJ1-5
d_call: .
cdr3_length: 12
cdr3_nt: TGTGCCACCGGTTGGGGGGGCCTTCCCCAGCATTTT
cdr3_aa: CATGWGGLPQHF

v_call: TRBV4-1
clone_size: .
j_call: TRBJ2-1
d_call: TRBD2
cdr3_length: 16
cdr3_nt: TGCGCCAGCAGCCGAACTAGCGGGAGGTCCATCGGGGAGCAGTTCTTC
cdr3_aa: CASSRTSGRSIGEQFF

v_call: TRBV4-1
clone_size: .
j_call: TRBJ2-2
d_call: TRBD2
cdr3_length: 16
cdr3_nt: TGCGCCAGCAGCTACCTAGCGGTTCGTGACACCGGGGAGCTGTTTTTT
cdr3_aa: CASSYLAVRDTGELFF

v_call: TRBV2
clone_size: .
j_call: TRBJ1-2
d_call: TRBD1
cdr3_length: 15
cdr3_nt: TGTGCCAGCACTCAATCCCGGACAGGCAGCTATGGCTACACCTTC
cdr3_aa: CASTQSRTGSYGYTF

v_call: TRBV28
clone_size: .
j_call: TRBJ1-2
d_call: TRBD1
cdr3_length: 12
cdr3_nt: TGTGCCAGCAGTTTGACAGGGTTTGGCTACACCTTC
cdr3_aa: CASSLTGFGYTF

v_call: TRBV10-3
clone_size: once
j_call: TRBJ2-1
d_call: TRBD2
cdr3_length: 15
cdr3_nt: TGTGCCATCAGTGATCCGGGGGGCTCCTACAATGAGCAGTTCTTC
cdr3_aa: CAISDPGGSYNEQFF

v_call: TRBV6-1
clone_size: .
j_call: TRBJ1-3
d_call: .
cdr3_length: 13
cdr3_nt: TGTGCCAGCAGTTCCTACTCTGGAAACACCATATATTTT
cdr3_aa: CASSSYSGNTIYF

v_call: TRBV19
clone_size: .
j_call: TRBJ1-1
d_call: .
cdr3_length: 14
cdr3_nt: TGTGCCAGTAGTCAGCGGGGGGCGGACACTGAAGCTTTCTTT
cdr3_aa: CASSQRGADTEAFF

v_call: TRBV28
clone_size: .
j_call: TRBJ1-4
d_call: .
cdr3_length: 14
cdr3_nt: TGTGCCAGCAGGCCCGCCAGGGCAATTGAAAAACTGTTTTTT
cdr3_aa: CASRPARAIEKLFF

v_call: TRBV2
clone_size: .
j_call: TRBJ1-1
d_call: .
cdr3_length: 13
cdr3_nt: TGTGCCAGCAGTGAAGCGCCGACAGCTGAAGCTTTCTTT
cdr3_aa: CASSEAPTAEAFF

v_call: TRBV7-2
clone_size: .
j_call: TRBJ1-5
d_call: TRBD1
cdr3_length: 17
cdr3_nt: TGTGCCAGCAGCTTAACAGGGGTCTTCTATAGCAATCAGCCCCAGCATTTT
cdr3_aa: CASSLTGVFYSNQPQHF

v_call: TRBV2
clone_size: .
j_call: TRBJ1-4
d_call: TRBD1
cdr3_length: 15
cdr3_nt: TGTGCCAGCAGTGAACAGGGGGCGGATAATGAAAAACTGTTTTTT
cdr3_aa: CASSEQGADNEKLFF

v_call: TRBV28
clone_size: .
j_call: TRBJ2-1
d_call: .
cdr3_length: 16
cdr3_nt: TGTGCCAGCAGTTTAGGAGGAGGGAGACTTAACAATGAGCAGTTCTTC
cdr3_aa: CASSLGGGRLNNEQFF

v_call: TRBV6-1
clone_size: once
j_call: TRBJ2-7
d_call: TRBD2
cdr3_length: 15
cdr3_nt: TGTGCCAGCAGTGAAGCGATAGCGGGCCTCTACGAGCAGTACTTC
cdr3_aa: CASSEAIAGLYEQYF

v_call: TRBV9
clone_size: .
j_call: TRBJ2-1
d_call: .
cdr3_length: 14
cdr3_nt: TGTGCCAGCAGCGTGAGTACTCGGGACAATGAGCAGTTCTTC
cdr3_aa: CASSVSTRDNEQFF

v_call: TRBV5-1
clone_size: .
j_call: TRBJ1-1
d_call: TRBD1
cdr3_length: 13
cdr3_nt: TGCGCCAGCAAAACAGGGGCAAACACTGAAGCTTTCTTT
cdr3_aa: CASKTGANTEAFF

v_call: TRBV7-2
clone_size: .
j_call: TRBJ2-2
d_call: .
cdr3_length: 16
cdr3_nt: TGTGCCAGCAGCCCAGGACAGCTCGGGTACACCGGGGAGCTGTTTTTT
cdr3_aa: CASSPGQLGYTGELFF

v_call: TRBV5-5
clone_size: .
j_call: TRBJ1-5
d_call: .
cdr3_length: 13
cdr3_nt: TGTGCCAGCAGCTTGGGTCTCGGTCAGCCCCAGCATTTT
cdr3_aa: CASSLGLGQPQHF

v_call: TRBV6-5
clone_size: .
j_call: TRBJ2-7
d_call: TRBD1
cdr3_length: 15
cdr3_nt: TGTGCCAGCAGTTACCGGGGGACAGGGGCCTACGAGCAGTACTTC
cdr3_aa: CASSYRGTGAYEQYF

v_call: TRBV2
clone_size: .
j_call: TRBJ2-3
d_call: TRBD2
cdr3_length: 16
cdr3_nt: TGTGCCAGCAGGAACCGACTAGCGGGGGGCACAGATACGCAGTATTTT
cdr3_aa: CASRNRLAGGTDTQYF

v_call: TRBV15
clone_size: once
j_call: TRBJ1-3
d_call: .
cdr3_length: 18
cdr3_nt: TGTGCCACCAGCAGAGATCCCTCTGGGGGAGGCTCTGGAAACACCATATATTTT
cdr3_aa: CATSRDPSGGGSGNTIYF

v_call: TRBV7-6
clone_size: .
j_call: TRBJ1-1
d_call: .
cdr3_length: 17
cdr3_nt: TGTGCCAGCAGCTTAGGTCCAGGGAGGAGAAGGAACACTGAAGCTTTCTTT
cdr3_aa: CASSLGPGRRRNTEAFF

v_call: TRBV28
clone_size: once
j_call: TRBJ2-3
d_call: TRBD2
cdr3_length: 16
cdr3_nt: TGTGCCAGCAGTATGGGACTAGCGGGAGTGGAAGATACGCAGTATTTT
cdr3_aa: CASSMGLAGVEDTQYF

v_call: TRBV27
clone_size: .
j_call: TRBJ2-3
d_call: TRBD2
cdr3_length: 16
cdr3_nt: TGTGCCAGCAGTGAACTTACTAGCGGGAGAGGAGATACGCAGTATTTT
cdr3_aa: CASSELTSGRGDTQYF

v_call: TRBV5-1
clone_size: .
j_call: TRBJ2-5
d_call: TRBD1
cdr3_length: 14
cdr3_nt: TGCGCCAGCAGCTTGACAGGGGGCGAAGAGACCCAGTACTTC
cdr3_aa: CASSLTGGEETQYF

v_call: TRBV27
clone_size: .
j_call: TRBJ1-4
d_call: TRBD1
cdr3_length: 15
cdr3_nt: TGTGCCAGCAGTCCCCTTGGACAGGGTAATGAAAAACTGTTTTTT
cdr3_aa: CASSPLGQGNEKLFF

v_call: TRBV7-2
clone_size: .
j_call: TRBJ2-1
d_call: .
cdr3_length: 14
cdr3_nt: TGTGCCAGCAGCCCCGGGACATCCTACAATGAGCAGTTCTTC
cdr3_aa: CASSPGTSYNEQFF

v_call: TRBV27
clone_size: once
j_call: TRBJ2-7
d_call: TRBD1
cdr3_length: 15
cdr3_nt: TGTGCCAGCAGTCCGGGGGACAGGGGGTCGGTCGAGCAGTACTTC
cdr3_aa: CASSPGDRGSVEQYF

v_call: TRBV19
clone_size: .
j_call: TRBJ1-1
d_call: .
cdr3_length: 16
cdr3_nt: TGTGCCAGTAGGCCGAACGGGGGGGAGGGGAATACTGAAGCTTTCTTT
cdr3_aa: CASRPNGGEGNTEAFF

v_call: TRBV7-9
clone_size: .
j_call: TRBJ2-1
d_call: .
cdr3_length: 11
cdr3_nt: TGTGCCAGCAGCCCAGACAATGAGCAGTTCTTC
cdr3_aa: CASSPDNEQFF

v_call: TRBV5-1
clone_size: .
j_call: TRBJ2-5
d_call: TRBD2
cdr3_length: 15
cdr3_nt: TGCGCCAGCAGCCCCGACCTAGCGGGAGAAGAGACCCAGTACTTC
cdr3_aa: CASSPDLAGEETQYF

v_call: TRBV5-1
clone_size: .
j_call: TRBJ2-3
d_call: .
cdr3_length: 15
cdr3_nt: TGCGCCAGCAGCTTCATCAGGTCTAGCACAGATACGCAGTATTTT
cdr3_aa: CASSFIRSSTDTQYF

v_call: TRBV5-4
clone_size: .
j_call: TRBJ1-1
d_call: .
cdr3_length: 16
cdr3_nt: TGTGCCAGCAGCTTGGGCAGTCGGGTAGGGGACACTGAAGCTTTCTTT
cdr3_aa: CASSLGSRVGDTEAFF

v_call: TRBV27
clone_size: .
j_call: TRBJ1-5
d_call: TRBD1
cdr3_length: 14
cdr3_nt: TGTGCCAGCAGTTTAACAGGGGCCAATCAGCCCCAGCATTTT
cdr3_aa: CASSLTGANQPQHF

v_call: TRBV30
clone_size: .
j_call: TRBJ2-7
d_call: .
cdr3_length: 11
cdr3_nt: TGTGCCTGGAGTGTAAGTAGGGGGCAGTACTTC
cdr3_aa: CAWSVSRGQYF

v_call: TRBV19
clone_size: .
j_call: TRBJ2-3
d_call: TRBD1
cdr3_length: 15
cdr3_nt: TGTGCCAGTAGTTTGGGACAGCTCAGCACAGATACGCAGTATTTT
cdr3_aa: CASSLGQLSTDTQYF

v_call: TRBV14
clone_size: .
j_call: TRBJ1-4
d_call: TRBD1
cdr3_length: 14
cdr3_nt: TGTGCCAGCAGCCACAGGGGGCTGGGGGAAAAACTGTTTTTT
cdr3_aa: CASSHRGLGEKLFF

v_call: TRBV2
clone_size: once
j_call: TRBJ2-1
d_call: .
cdr3_length: 14
cdr3_nt: TGTGCCAGCAGGAGGGGGATAACATACAATGAGCAGTTCTTC
cdr3_aa: CASRRGITYNEQFF

v_call: TRBV5-1
clone_size: .
j_call: TRBJ1-2
d_call: TRBD1
cdr3_length: 14
cdr3_nt: TGCGCCAGCAGCTTCGGACAGGGAGACTATGGCTACACCTTC
cdr3_aa: CASSFGQGDYGYTF

v_call: TRBV27
clone_size: .
j_call: TRBJ2-7
d_call: .
cdr3_length: 13
cdr3_nt: TGTGCCAGCAGATGGTCCTGGAGGAACGAGCAGTACTTC
cdr3_aa: CASRWSWRNEQYF

v_call: TRBV29-1
clone_size: .
j_call: TRBJ2-3
d_call: TRBD1
cdr3_length: 12
cdr3_nt: TGCAGCGTAGGACAGGATAGTTATACGCAGTATTTT
cdr3_aa: CSVGQDSYTQYF

v_call: TRBV2
clone_size: .
j_call: TRBJ2-1
d_call: .
cdr3_length: 19
cdr3_nt: TGTGCCAGCAGTCGTAGGGCCATCACAGGAAGAAGCTCCTACAATGAGCAGTTCTTC
cdr3_aa: CASSRRAITGRSSYNEQFF

v_call: TRBV19
clone_size: .
j_call: TRBJ1-1
d_call: .
cdr3_length: 14
cdr3_nt: TGTGCCAGTAGTTTTCAGGGTACTTGGACTGAAGCTTTCTTT
cdr3_aa: CASSFQGTWTEAFF

v_call: TRBV6-6
clone_size: .
j_call: TRBJ2-3
d_call: TRBD2
cdr3_length: 15
cdr3_nt: TGTGCCAGCAGCCCCCTAGCGGGATCGGGAAATACGCAGTATTTT
cdr3_aa: CASSPLAGSGNTQYF

v_call: TRBV6-5
clone_size: .
j_call: TRBJ2-5
d_call: TRBD2
cdr3_length: 15
cdr3_nt: TGTGCCAGCGGGACTAGCGGGACCTTCCAAGAGACCCAGTACTTC
cdr3_aa: CASGTSGTFQETQYF

v_call: TRBV7-8
clone_size: .
j_call: TRBJ1-1
d_call: TRBD1
cdr3_length: 15
cdr3_nt: TGTGCCAGCAGCTTGCCAGGACAGGGGGGCACTGAAGCTTTCTTT
cdr3_aa: CASSLPGQGGTEAFF

v_call: TRBV5-5
clone_size: few
j_call: TRBJ1-4
d_call: .
cdr3_length: 14
cdr3_nt: TGTGCCAGCAGATACCAGGATGGCAGTGAAAAACTGTTTTTT
cdr3_aa: CASRYQDGSEKLFF

v_call: TRBV6-6
clone_size: .
j_call: TRBJ2-3
d_call: .
cdr3_length: 15
cdr3_nt: TGTGCCAGCAGTTATCGACTAGTGAGCACAGATACGCAGTATTTT
cdr3_aa: CASSYRLVSTDTQYF

v_call: TRBV6-1
clone_size: .
j_call: TRBJ2-5
d_call: TRBD1
cdr3_length: 14
cdr3_nt: TGTGCCAGCAGTGCGAACAGGGGCGGGGAGACCCAGTACTTC
cdr3_aa: CASSANRGGETQYF

v_call: TRBV5-1
clone_size: .
j_call: TRBJ1-5
d_call: .
cdr3_length: 15
cdr3_nt: TGCGCCAGCAGCCCGGCCGCCGGGGTCAATCAGCCCCAGCATTTT
cdr3_aa: CASSPAAGVNQPQHF